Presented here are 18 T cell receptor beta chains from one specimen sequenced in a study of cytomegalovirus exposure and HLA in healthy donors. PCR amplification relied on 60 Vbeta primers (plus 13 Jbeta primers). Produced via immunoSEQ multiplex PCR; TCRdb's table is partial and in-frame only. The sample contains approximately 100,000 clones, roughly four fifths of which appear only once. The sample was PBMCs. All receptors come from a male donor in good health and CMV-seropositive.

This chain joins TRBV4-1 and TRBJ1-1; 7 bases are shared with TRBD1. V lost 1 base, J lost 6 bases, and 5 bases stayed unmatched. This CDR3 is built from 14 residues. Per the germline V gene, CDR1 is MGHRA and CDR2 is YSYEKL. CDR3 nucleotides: TGCGCCAGCAGCCAAGGACAGGGAGGCTCTGAAGCTTTCTTT. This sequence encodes CASSQGQGGSEAFF.

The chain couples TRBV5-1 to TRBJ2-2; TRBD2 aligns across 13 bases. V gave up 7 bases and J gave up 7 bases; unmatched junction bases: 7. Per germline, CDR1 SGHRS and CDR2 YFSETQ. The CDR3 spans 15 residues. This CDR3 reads CASGTSGVFGGELFF. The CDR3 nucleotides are TGCGCCAGCGGGACTAGCGGGGTGTTTGGCGGGGAGCTGTTTTTT.

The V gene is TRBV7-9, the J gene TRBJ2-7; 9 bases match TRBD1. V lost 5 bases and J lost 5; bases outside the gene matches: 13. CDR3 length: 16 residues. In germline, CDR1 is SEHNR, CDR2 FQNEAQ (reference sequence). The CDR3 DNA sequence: TGTGCCAGCAGCAAAGGTAGGGGACAGGGAAACGACGAGCAGTACTTC. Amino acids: CASSKGRGQGNDEQYF.

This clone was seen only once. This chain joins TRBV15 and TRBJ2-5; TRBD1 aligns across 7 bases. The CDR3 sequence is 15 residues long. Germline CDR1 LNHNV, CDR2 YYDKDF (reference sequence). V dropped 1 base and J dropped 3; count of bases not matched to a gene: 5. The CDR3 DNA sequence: TGTGCCACCAGCAGAGGATCCACAGGGGAAGAGACCCAGTACTTC. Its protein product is CATSRGSTGEETQYF.

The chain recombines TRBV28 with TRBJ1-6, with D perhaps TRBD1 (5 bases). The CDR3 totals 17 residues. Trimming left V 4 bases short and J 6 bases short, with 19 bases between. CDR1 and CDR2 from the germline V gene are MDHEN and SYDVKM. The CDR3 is CASSSTAKEGFNSPLHF. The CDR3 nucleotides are TGTGCCAGCAGTTCGACAGCCAAGGAGGGATTTAATTCACCCCTCCACTTT. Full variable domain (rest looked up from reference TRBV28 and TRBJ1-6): DVKVTQSSRYLVKRTGEKVFLECVQDMDHENMFWYRQDPGLGLRLIYFSYDVKMKEKGDIPEGYSVSREKKERFSLILESASTNQTSMYLCASSSTAKEGFNSPLHFGNGTRLTVT.

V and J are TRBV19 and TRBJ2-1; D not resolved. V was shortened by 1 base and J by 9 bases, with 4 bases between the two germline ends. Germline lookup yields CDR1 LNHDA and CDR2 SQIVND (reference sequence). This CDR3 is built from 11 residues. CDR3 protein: CASSIAREQFF. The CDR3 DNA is TGTGCCAGTAGTATAGCGCGTGAGCAGTTCTTC. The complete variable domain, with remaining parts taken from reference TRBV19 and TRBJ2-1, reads DGGITQSPKYLFRKEGQNVTLSCEQNLNHDAMYWYRQDPGQGLRLIYYSQIVNDFQKGDIAEGYSVSREKKESFPLTVTSAQKNPTAFYLCASSIAREQFFGPGTRLTVL.

The CDR3 sequence is CASSATGQIFYGYTF. The CDR3 DNA sequence: TGTGCCAGCAGCGCGACGGGACAGATTTTTTATGGCTACACCTTC. This rearrangement joins TRBV11-2 to TRBJ1-2, with TRBD1 identical over 7 bases. CDR3 length equals 15 residues. Germline V CDR1 and CDR2: SGHAT, FQNNGV. V dropped 5 bases and J dropped 5; count of bases not matched to a gene: 11.

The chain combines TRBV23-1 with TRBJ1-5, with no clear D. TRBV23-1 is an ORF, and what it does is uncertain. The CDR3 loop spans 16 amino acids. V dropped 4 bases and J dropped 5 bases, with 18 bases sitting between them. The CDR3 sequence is CASSPPSLRRDQPQHF. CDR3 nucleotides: TGCGCCAGCAGTCCTCCTTCGTTACGACGGGATCAGCCCCAGCATTTT.

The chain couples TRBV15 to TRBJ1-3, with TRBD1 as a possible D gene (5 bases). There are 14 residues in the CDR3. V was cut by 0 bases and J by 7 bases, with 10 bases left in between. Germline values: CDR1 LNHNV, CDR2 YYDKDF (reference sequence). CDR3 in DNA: TGTGCCACCAGCAGAGATCTGGGGGGTAACACCATATATTTT. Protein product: CATSRDLGGNTIYF.

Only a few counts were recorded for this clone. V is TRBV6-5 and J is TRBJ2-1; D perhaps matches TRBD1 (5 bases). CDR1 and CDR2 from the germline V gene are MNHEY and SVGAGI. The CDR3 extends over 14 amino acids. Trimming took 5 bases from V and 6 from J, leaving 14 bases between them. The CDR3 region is CASSEKTEFNEQFF. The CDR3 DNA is TGTGCCAGCAGTGAGAAGACAGAGTTCAATGAGCAGTTCTTC.

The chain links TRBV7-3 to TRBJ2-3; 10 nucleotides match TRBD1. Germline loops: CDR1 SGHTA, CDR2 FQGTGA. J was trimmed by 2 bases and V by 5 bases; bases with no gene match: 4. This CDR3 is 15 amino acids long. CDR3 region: CASSLGQGNTDTQYF. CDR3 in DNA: TGTGCCAGCAGCCTGGGACAGGGGAACACAGATACGCAGTATTTT.

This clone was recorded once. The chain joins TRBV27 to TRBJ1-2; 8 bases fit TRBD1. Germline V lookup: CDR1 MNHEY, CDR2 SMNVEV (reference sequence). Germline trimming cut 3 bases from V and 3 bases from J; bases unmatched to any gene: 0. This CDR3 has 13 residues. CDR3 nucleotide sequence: TGTGCCAGCAGTTTGACAGGGGACTATGGCTACACCTTC. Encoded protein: CASSLTGDYGYTF.

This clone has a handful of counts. The CDR3 DNA sequence: TGTGCCAGCAGCTTAGCGCTGGCGGATCAAGAGACCCAGTACTTC. Translated, it gives CASSLALADQETQYF. V is TRBV7-9 and J is TRBJ2-5, with D unresolved. The ends were cut back, 0 bases at V and 2 bases at J, with 10 bases in the middle. CDR1 and CDR2 (germline): SEHNR, FQNEAQ (reference sequence). The CDR3 is 15 residues long.

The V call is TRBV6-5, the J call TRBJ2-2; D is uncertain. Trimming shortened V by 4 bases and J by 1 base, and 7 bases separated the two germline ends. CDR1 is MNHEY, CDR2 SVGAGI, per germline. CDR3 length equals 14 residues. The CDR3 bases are TGTGCCAGCAGTTGGCAGAAGAACACCGGGGAGCTGTTTTTT. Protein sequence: CASSWQKNTGELFF.

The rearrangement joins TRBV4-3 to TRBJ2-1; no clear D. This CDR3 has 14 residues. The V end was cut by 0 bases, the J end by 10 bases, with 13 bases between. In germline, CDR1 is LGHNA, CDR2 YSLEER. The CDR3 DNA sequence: TGCGCCAGCAGCCAAGATGCGACGGCCGGGGAGCAGTTCTTC. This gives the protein CASSQDATAGEQFF.

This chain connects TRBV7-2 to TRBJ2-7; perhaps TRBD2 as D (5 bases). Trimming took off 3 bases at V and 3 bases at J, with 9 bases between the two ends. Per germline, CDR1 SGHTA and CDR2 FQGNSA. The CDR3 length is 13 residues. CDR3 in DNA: TGTGCCAGCAGCTTGGGAGACCTCTACGAGCAGTACTTC. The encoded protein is CASSLGDLYEQYF.

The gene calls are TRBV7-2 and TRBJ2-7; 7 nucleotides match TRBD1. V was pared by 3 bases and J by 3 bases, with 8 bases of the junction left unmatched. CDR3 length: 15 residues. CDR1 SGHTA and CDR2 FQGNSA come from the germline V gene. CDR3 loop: CASSLDRDSLYEQYF. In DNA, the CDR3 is TGTGCCAGCAGCTTGGACCGGGACAGCCTCTACGAGCAGTACTTC.

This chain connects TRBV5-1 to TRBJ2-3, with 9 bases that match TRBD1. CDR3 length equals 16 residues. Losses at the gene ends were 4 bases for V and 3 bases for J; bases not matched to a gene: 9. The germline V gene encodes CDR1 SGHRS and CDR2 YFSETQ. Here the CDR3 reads CASSRGTGFGTDTQYF. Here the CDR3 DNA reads TGCGCCAGCAGCCGAGGGACAGGGTTCGGGACAGATACGCAGTATTTT.